The clone carrying this T cell receptor (beta chain) was detected many times. This record belongs to a study of low-dose radiotherapy and immunotherapy resistance in tumors. Time point here: before trial treatment. It was with a constant-region primer and a V-primer adapter that TCRs were amplified over around 18 PCR cycles. TCRdb used MiXCR to reprocess the reads, holding one entry per CDR3 protein. This table holds roughly 46,000 distinct CDR3 sequences, 10% to 15% found once. In germline, CDR1 is GTSNPN, CDR2 SVGIG (reference sequence). CDR3 length: 17 residues. With 1 base removed from V and 0 bases from J, the gap between germline ends came to 16 bases.

The sequence derives from a female donor with ovarian cancer. This material consisted of PBMCs, taken before treatment. The V call is TRBV30, the J call TRBJ2-1, with unresolved D. CDR3 nucleotide sequence: TGTGCCTGGAGTGGTAGTGTGGGCAGGAGCTCCTACAATGAGCAGTTCTTC. Protein sequence: CAWSGSVGRSSYNEQFF.